Listed below are T cell receptor beta chains from one sample, sequenced in a study of spatial heterogeneity in lung cancer. TCRdb reprocessed the 5' RACE reads via MiXCR and lists one record per CDR3 protein. The sample yields under 100,000 distinct CDR3 sequences, 7.5% to 10% seen once. The sequenced sample was PBMCs, obtained at surgery. These TCRs come from a male donor with early-stage non-small cell lung cancer. Each CDR3 is given without its conserved first and last residue. The D gene is left open where the match is weak. Clone size is not always given. Where it is, it says once, few, many or a class for expanded clones.

clone_size	v_call	d_call	cdr3_aa
many	TRBV20-1	.	SAREVVPYEQY
.	TRBV7-2	TRBD2	ASIPGLAGGYSTDTQY
few	TRBV5-4	.	ASSTGQPSGANVLT
many	TRBV2	TRBD1	ASRPTGGPGANVLT
many	TRBV29-1	TRBD1	SAGTGGQPQH
few	TRBV28	TRBD1	ASRETGTAGYT
few	TRBV19	TRBD2	ASSIVDQRGDEQF
few	TRBV24-1	TRBD2	ATQGLAGIGSYNEQF
.	TRBV5-1	TRBD1	ASKPPTGQGPGETQY
.	TRBV19	TRBD1	ASSTGTAQSYGYT
many	TRBV20-1	.	SARVQLDSL
.	TRBV7-9	.	ASSFRRGLNTEAF
.	TRBV21-1	.	ASSKRTGGTFEQF
many	TRBV7-2	.	ASSGSETQY
.	TRBV5-4	.	ASSPVGGASNTEAF
few	TRBV20-1	TRBD2	SARDPGLAGGGTDTQY
.	TRBV6-6	.	ASSAGIQPQY
few	TRBV7-3	.	ASSLTGPDTQY
few	TRBV20-1	TRBD1	SAGQGAQETQY
many	TRBV9	TRBD2	ASSVIPSGVDTDTQY
many	TRBV28	.	ATPNYGYT
many	TRBV7-8	.	ASSLGSWRYTYNEQF
many	TRBV7-2	.	ASSPHSSTEAF
few	TRBV12-3/TRBV12-4	.	ASSLEGKQY
few	TRBV2	.	ASSGGGDQPQH
many	TRBV11-2	TRBD1	ASSYGQGETQY
.	TRBV5-6	.	ASSSTSSTDTQY
few	TRBV20-1	TRBD2	SAPPRGGPRETQY
many	TRBV6-5	TRBD1	ASSLLRTTGVGYEQY
few	TRBV5-1	.	ASSSNRRGTEAF
many	TRBV20-1	.	SIPRAPSYEQY
.	TRBV6-1	.	ASRDTGRYNEQF
.	TRBV20-1	.	SARGPRDLIETQY
few	TRBV5-4	TRBD1	ASSSGTGVWNEQF
.	TRBV19	TRBD1	ASTPQGSVWGNQPQH
.	TRBV2	TRBD1	ASSVITGAGEGYT
.	TRBV2	.	ASSEQGELF
few	TRBV20-1	TRBD1	SAGDRINQPQH
once	TRBV9	TRBD2	ASSVDPSGPYEQY
.	TRBV12-3/TRBV12-4	.	ASREGLSGANVLT
.	TRBV24-1	.	ATSDTGNQPQH
many	TRBV7-7	.	ASSFTPDTGELF
many	TRBV9	.	ASSVAGVNQPQH
few	TRBV15	.	ATSRVLFQETQY
many	TRBV29-1	.	SSLGGTNTEAF
.	TRBV5-1	.	ASSLPAEETQY
many	TRBV27	TRBD1	ASSGQGYGYT
many	TRBV11-2	.	ASSLDSVRANVLT
few	TRBV7-9	TRBD2	ASSSLAGGRQETQY
.	TRBV4-2	.	ASSVRDRYNEQF
.	TRBV9	.	ASSKPSEPGEQY
many	TRBV6-6	TRBD1	ASSLGQGTTF
few	TRBV29-1	.	SAAENYGYT